The 22 T cell receptor beta chains below all came from one sample that was sequenced in a study of blood T cell repertoires in COVID-19. This table comes from immunoSEQ multiplex PCR, and its TCRdb copy is limited to in-frame clones, with some not included. In the table there are 140,000 to 150,000 clones, 80% of which are singletons. What was sequenced was peripheral blood. The receptors come from a man aged 65 to 79 who had recovered from COVID-19.

This clone appeared a few times. This chain connects TRBV19 to TRBJ2-3; D is unresolved. This CDR3 spans 14 amino acids. The germline V gene encodes CDR1 LNHDA and CDR2 SQIVND (reference sequence). V dropped 7 bases and J dropped 0 bases, with 11 bases sitting between them. Here the CDR3 reads CASNPRASTDTQYF. The CDR3 nucleotides read TGTGCCAGTAACCCTAGAGCTAGCACAGATACGCAGTATTTT.

The genes are TRBV7-9 and TRBJ2-1; 12 positions match TRBD2. CDR1 is SEHNR, CDR2 FQNEAQ, per germline (reference sequence). This CDR3 has 15 residues. V lost 5 bases to trimming and J lost 4 bases; unmatched junction nucleotides: 3. CDR3 in amino acids: CASSIGLAGYNEQFF. The CDR3 DNA reads TGTGCCAGCAGCATAGGACTAGCGGGGTACAATGAGCAGTTCTTC. Supplemented by reference TRBV7-9 and TRBJ2-1, the full variable domain reads DTGVSQNPRHKITKRGQNVTFRCDPISEHNRLYWYRQTLGQGPEFLTYFQNEAQLEKSRLLSDRFSAERPKGSFSTLEIQRTEQGDSAMYLCASSIGLAGYNEQFFGPGTRLTVL.

This clone was detected only once. The chain couples TRBV5-1 to TRBJ2-2; 8 bases fit TRBD2. From germline, CDR1 is SGHRS and CDR2 YFSETQ. This CDR3 is built from 14 residues. The V segment lost 4 bases and the J segment 2 bases; nucleotides outside the gene matches: 1. Here the CDR3 DNA reads TGCGCCAGCAGCACTAGCGGTAACACCGGGGAGCTGTTTTTT. Translated, it gives CASSTSGNTGELFF.

This clone was detected once. The chain uses TRBV6-5 and TRBJ2-7, with 9 bases lining up with TRBD1. J was trimmed by 0 bases and V by 6 bases; bases with no gene match: 6. There are 15 residues in the CDR3. Germline assignment: CDR1 MNHEY and CDR2 SVGAGI. The CDR3, as DNA: TGTGCCAGCAGCTGGACAGGGGACCCCTCCTACGAGCAGTACTTC. Its translation is CASSWTGDPSYEQYF.

The gene calls are TRBV29-1 and TRBJ2-3, with 7 bases identical to TRBD2. This CDR3 comprises 14 residues. CDR1 SQVTM and CDR2 ANQGSEA come from the germline V gene. The CDR3: CSVRAGVDTDTQYF. The CDR3, as DNA: TGCAGTGTGCGGGCGGGAGTGGACACAGATACGCAGTATTTT.

The chain carries TRBV30 and TRBJ2-7, with TRBD1 matching over 7 bases. Germline loops: CDR1 GTSNPN, CDR2 SVGIG (reference sequence). The CDR3 is made up of 14 amino acids. V lost 3 bases, J lost 4 bases, and 9 bases stayed unmatched. The CDR3 coding sequence is TGTGCCTGGAGAGGGGACAGTTTATTGTACGAGCAGTACTTC. As protein: CAWRGDSLLYEQYF.

V and J are TRBV27 and TRBJ2-6; a possible D gene is TRBD1 (6 bases). Germline V gives CDR1 MNHEY, CDR2 SMNVEV (reference sequence). The V and J ends lost 7 bases and 2 bases respectively, with 21 bases between them. The CDR3 contains 18 residues. The CDR3 sequence is CASTLRGQTLTGANVLTF. CDR3 DNA: TGTGCCAGCACCCTAAGAGGACAGACTCTGACTGGGGCCAACGTCCTGACTTTC.

This chain links TRBV14 with TRBJ1-1; possibly TRBD1 for D (6 bases). The CDR3 length is 15 residues. CDR1 and CDR2 (germline): SGHDN, FVKESK. V lost 2 bases and J 0 bases, leaving 10 bases between the germline ends. The CDR3 DNA follows: TGTGCCAGCAGCCAATACCAGGGGATGAACACTGAAGCTTTCTTT. This encodes CASSQYQGMNTEAFF.

This clone was seen a few times. The CDR3: CASSPGTGADTEAFF. CDR3 bases: TGTGCCAGCAGTCCCGGGACAGGGGCTGACACTGAAGCTTTCTTT. This chain connects TRBV6-5 to TRBJ1-1; 10 positions match TRBD1. Germline-derived CDR1 and CDR2 are MNHEY and SVGAGI. The V gene end was trimmed by 5 bases and the J gene end by 3 bases; junction bases not matched to a gene: 6. This CDR3 comprises 15 residues.

V is TRBV21-1 and J is TRBJ2-3; the D call of TRBD1 is as the table states it, not checked on the DNA. TRBV21-1 represents a pseudogene. This CDR3 has 16 amino acids. The CDR3 here is CASSIRDRMMTDTQYF. The CDR3 nucleotides are TGTGCCAGCAGCATTAGGGACAGGATGATGACAGATACGCAGTATTTT.

This chain links TRBV5-1 with TRBJ2-7; D remains ambiguous. The CDR3 runs 14 residues. Trimming stripped 4 bases from V and 2 bases from J, with 13 bases between. Germline V gene data show CDR1 as SGHRS and CDR2 as YFSETQ. The CDR3 is CASSNQMVPYEQYF. The CDR3 bases are TGCGCCAGCAGCAACCAGATGGTACCCTACGAGCAGTACTTC.

The rearrangement links TRBV5-6 to TRBJ2-5; 7 nucleotides align to TRBD1. In germline, CDR1 is SGHDT, CDR2 YYEEEE. The CDR3 length is 15 residues. V shed 3 bases and J 5 bases; nucleotides not matched to a gene: 10. The CDR3 coding sequence is TGTGCCAGCAGCTCCACGACAGGGTATGGGGAGACCCAGTACTTC. It is translated as CASSSTTGYGETQYF.

The chain has TRBV7-9 and TRBJ2-1, with 14 bases fitting TRBD2. V was pared by 1 base and J by 9 bases, with 5 bases of the junction left unmatched. The germline CDR1 and CDR2 sequences are SEHNR and FQNEAQ (reference sequence). The CDR3 loop spans 16 amino acids. Here the CDR3 reads CASSLGGTSGRGEQFF. The CDR3 region has the DNA TGTGCCAGCAGCTTAGGCGGGACTAGCGGGAGAGGTGAGCAGTTCTTC.

The chain couples TRBV3-1 (or the pseudogene TRBV3-2) to TRBJ2-1; 10 bases are a match to TRBD2. The V and J ends lost 0 bases and 0 bases, in that order; junction bases with no gene match: 8. This CDR3 contains 19 residues. In germline, CDR1 is LGHDT, CDR2 YNNKEL (reference sequence). The CDR3 sequence: CASSQDTSGEISSYNEQFF. CDR3 coding DNA: TGTGCCAGCAGCCAAGACACTAGCGGGGAAATCAGCTCCTACAATGAGCAGTTCTTC.

The J gene is TRBJ2-2, the V gene TRBV27; D may be TRBD2 (7 bases). Trimming shortened V by 3 bases and J by 5 bases, and 13 bases separated the two germline ends. The CDR3 loop spans 15 amino acids. Germline V CDR1 and CDR2: MNHEY, SMNVEV (reference sequence). The CDR3 loop reads CASSFSGGSTGELFF. CDR3 nucleotide sequence: TGTGCCAGCAGTTTTTCGGGGGGCAGTACCGGGGAGCTGTTTTTT.

There are a few counts of this clone. The CDR3 loop is CASQTGVEGNQPQHF. For the CDR3, the DNA is TGCGCCAGCCAGACAGGGGTTGAAGGCAATCAGCCCCAGCATTTT. The chain employs TRBV10-2 and TRBJ1-5, with 8 bases lining up with TRBD1. CDR1 is WSHSY and CDR2 is SAAADI in the germline V gene. V lost 8 bases, J lost 2 bases, and 8 bases stayed unmatched. CDR3 length equals 15 residues.

CDR3 nucleotide sequence: TGTGCCAGCAGTTTGAGGGAGACCCAGTACTTC. Amino acids: CASSLRETQYF. This sequence joins TRBV12-3 or TRBV12-4 and TRBJ2-5; D is undetermined. CDR3 length: 11 amino acids. With 3 bases removed from V and 5 bases from J, the gap between germline ends came to 4 bases.

The V gene is TRBV2, the J gene TRBJ2-4, with D possibly TRBD2 on 5 matching bases. V lost 6 bases, J lost 6 bases, and 15 bases lay in between. This CDR3 has 14 amino acids. Germline loops: CDR1 SNHLY, CDR2 FYNNEI. The CDR3 protein is CASRKSEGLNIQYF. The CDR3 DNA is TGTGCCAGCAGGAAGAGTGAGGGTCTAAACATTCAGTACTTC.

The chain is built from TRBV12-3 or TRBV12-4 and TRBJ2-3; no reliable D call. Trimming took 5 bases from V and 6 from J, leaving 9 bases between them. This CDR3 comprises 12 residues. The DNA for the CDR3 is TGTGCCAGCAGTCCGAGGTCGGATACGCAGTATTTT. Encoded protein: CASSPRSDTQYF.

The chain employs TRBV15 and TRBJ1-6; tentatively, D is TRBD1 (5 bases). The CDR3 sequence is 15 residues long. Per germline, CDR1 LNHNV and CDR2 YYDKDF (reference sequence). The V end lost 0 bases, the J end lost 13 bases, and 16 bases lay between the germline ends. CDR3 amino acids: CATSRDLDGGAPLHF. DNA for the CDR3: TGTGCCACCAGCAGAGATCTCGACGGAGGGGCCCCCCTCCACTTT.

The chain employs TRBV6-5 and TRBJ1-4, with 7 bases that match TRBD1. The CDR3 consists of 13 residues. Germline CDR1 and CDR2: MNHEY and SVGAGI. J was trimmed by 8 bases and V by 4 bases; bases with no gene match: 4. CDR3 in amino acids: CASSLDRWEKLFF. The CDR3, as DNA: TGTGCCAGCAGTTTGGACAGGTGGGAAAAACTGTTTTTT.

CDR3 in amino acids: CASSYSRAGELFF. CDR3 coding DNA: TGTGCCAGCAGTTACTCAAGAGCCGGGGAGCTGTTTTTT. The chain has TRBV6-5 and TRBJ2-2; D unresolved. This CDR3 spans 13 amino acids. Germline CDR1 and CDR2: MNHEY and SVGAGI. V was clipped by 0 bases and J by 6 bases, with 5 bases between them.